This T cell receptor beta chain was identified in a study of blood T cell repertoires in COVID-19 (dated by TCRdb to about 2020). Regarding the complete study: Samples covering the acute and convalescent phases of COVID-19 were provided by collaborators in the United States, Italy and Spain. The repertoires were released in a freely available public database meant as a resource for research on the immune response to SARS-CoV-2. HLA class I and class II types, where available, came from metadata supplied by the sample provider rather than from assay-based typing. The samples were drawn from two sources: the first 160 participants of the ongoing ImmuneRACE study, and 1,000 to 1,500 subjects contributed by 6 global collaborators. Subjects who had been exposed to COVID-19, were actively infected with it, or had recovered from it provided the deeply sampled blood TCRbeta repertoires that made up the dataset. The sample metadata nearly always contained a de-identified subject ID, COVID-19 status, age in years and sex. The material from the prospective study consisted of cDNA or gDNA derived from T cells, B-cell-depleted T cells, or PBMCs.

The junction carries 15 bases between V and J, which are trimmed by 5 bases and 4 bases respectively. The germline V gene encodes CDR1 PRHDT and CDR2 FYEKMQ (reference sequence). Inclusive of the bounding cysteine and phenylalanine, the CDR3 is 15 residues long. Of the read, only the CDR3 DNA is kept; its 45 bases are in frame from base 1. TCRbeta CDR3 regions were amplified from genomic DNA by means of the immunoSEQ Assay, a bias-controlled multiplex PCR. The authors processed their data as follows. Within the assay, amplification of reference gene primers was used to estimate how many nucleated cells each sample contained. Sequence reads were collapsed and filtered to measure the absolute abundance of every unique TCRbeta CDR3 rearrangement. For each sample, productive Simpson clonality was calculated as the square root of Simpson's diversity index across productive rearrangements. TCRdb's version of the immuneACCESS table is confined to in-frame rearrangements and falls short of the full clone set. An unresolved V gene accounts for under half of the shortfall where checked; the remainder is of unknown origin. V, J and clone size were drawn from that table, and D and trimming were deduced from the DNA. In all, the sample holds about 280,000 clones, and approximately 86% of those were seen once. The ten most abundant clones make up 9% to 9.5% of the sample.

The collaborating institutions used their own protocols to collect whole blood in K2EDTA tubes. Collaborator samples were shipped for TCRbeta analysis as frozen whole blood, isolated PBMCs, or DNA extracted from either sample type. What the study reported, not specific to this receptor: Clinical and demographic metadata were provided uncurated, with the amount varying by source and participant.

For this clone: What this receptor recognizes is not known. No base-level quality is on record; no much larger clone is a single base apart. The sample contains more than one DNA sequence encoding this CDR3.

The rearranged segments are TRBV13 and TRBJ2-1; the best D guess is TRBD2, with 6 bases matching. The sequenced sample consisted of peripheral blood. The source is a man aged 18 to 29 with active or convalescent COVID-19. The CDR3 region reads CASSPAGGPYNEQFF. The nucleotide sequence is TGTGCCAGCAGCCCCGCCGGGGGACCATACAATGAGCAGTTCTTC.